The present TCR beta chain was sequenced within a study of blood T cell repertoires in COVID-19. Sequencing was performed with immunoSEQ multiplex PCR; in TCRdb, only in-frame clones are kept and a portion is missing. Of 350,000 to 500,000 clones listed, roughly 84% were seen once; the top ten hold about 1.4%. Individuals aged about 18 to 90 years were recruited from about two dozen US areas. Grouping used clinical history reported by participants in a survey and questionnaire. The study recruited exposed participants who had met a COVID-19 case within 2 weeks before entry. The CDR3 runs to 15 residues. Per the germline V gene, CDR1 is MRHNA and CDR2 is SNTAGT. V lost 0 bases and J lost 6, with 12 bases in between.

Sequenced material: PBMCs or T cells enriched from blood (not recorded which). This rearrangement joins TRBV6-4 to TRBJ2-1; TRBD2 might be the D (7 bases). The clonotype comes from a woman in her late teens or twenties who had been exposed to COVID-19. The CDR3 reads CASSDSGGGTNEQFF. The CDR3 coding sequence is TGTGCCAGCAGTGACTCTGGCGGGGGCACCAATGAGCAGTTCTTC.